This T cell receptor (beta chain) was retrieved from a study of T cell repertoires in cytomegalovirus infection. Study background: Alongside well-studied HLA-B-restricted CMV epitopes, recently identified HLA-C-restricted CMV epitopes were also used. Carrying CMV and the relevant HLA type showed in public TCR beta signatures. Whole-study results and caveats: Cumulative public TCR beta family frequency identified carriers of CMV plus the relevant HLA. In two of eight donors, the top clonotype was HLA-C-restricted CMV-specific.

TCRdb called the reads again in MiXCR, with one record for every CDR3 protein. This sample has around 900,000 distinct CDR3 sequences, with approximately 31% found just once. In its sample, this clonotype was seen a few times. Its antigen is unidentified. The CDR3 loop spans 18 amino acids. Germline lookup yields CDR1 LGHNT and CDR2 FRNRAP. V was clipped by 6 bases and J by 4 bases; unmatched bases: 21. The specimen was cultured CD8+ T cells from PBMCs, collected from culture after CMV antigen stimulation. The sequence was collected from a human donor in good health (CMV status not recorded). Some clones in this sample may be carry-over from other donors' samples. This sequence joins TRBV12-5 and TRBJ2-7; 7 nucleotides line up with TRBD1. The CDR3 DNA reads as TGTGCTAGTGGCGTGAGAGACAGGGACGGGCTCTCAAGATACGAGCAGTACTTC. Residues: CASGVRDRDGLSRYEQYF.